This TCR beta chain derives from a study of control samples from healthy donors and cancer patients. Repertoires were generated with immunoSEQ multiplex PCR, while TCRdb's copy carries only in-frame clones and drops some. The data contain over 85,000 clones, approximately 84% of them singletons. This CDR3 region has 15 residues. The germline gives CDR1 SGHRS, CDR2 YFSETQ. V was clipped by 4 bases and J by 10 bases; unmatched bases: 13. The V call is TRBV5-1, the J call TRBJ2-1; the match to TRBD1 covers 8 bases. The sample taken for sequencing was PBMCs. The TCR sequence derives from a man in his 70s with lung cancer. Written as DNA, the CDR3 is TGCGCCAGCAGCCCGACCTGGACAGGGCGGAGGGAGCAGTTCTTC. Residues: CASSPTWTGRREQFF. Using reference TRBV5-1 and TRBJ2-1 for the parts outside the CDR3, the full variable domain is KAGVTQTPRYLIKTRGQQVTLSCSPISGHRSVSWYQQTPGQGLQFLFEYFSETQRNKGNFPGRFSGRQFSNSRSEMNVSTLELGDSALYLCASSPTWTGRREQFFGPGTRLTVL.